This T cell receptor beta chain was documented in a study of cytomegalovirus exposure and HLA in healthy donors. Study-wide results and limits: The study designated about 180 TCR beta chains cytomegalovirus-associated. There were a few CMV-associated chains whose specificity for CMV antigens was confirmed in vitro. Reported performance of the classifier showed diagnosis of cytomegalovirus status with high specificity and sensitivity.

Assay used: immunoSEQ multiplex PCR; TCRdb lists only in-frame clones, some missing. This sample has under 200,000 clones, with around 85% found just once. Germline V CDR1 and CDR2: LNHDA, SQIVND (reference sequence). V lost 5 bases and J lost 0; bases outside the gene matches: 6. CDR3 length equals 15 residues. To note about this clone: The antigen is unknown.

J is TRBJ2-7 and V is TRBV19; 8 bases match TRBD1. The sequencing sample was made of PBMCs. The sequence came from a woman in her 30s in good health and CMV-seronegative. The CDR3 spells CASSLSDRASYEQYF. The CDR3 DNA is TGTGCCAGTAGTCTTTCGGACAGGGCCTCCTACGAGCAGTACTTC.